This T cell receptor beta chain was captured by sequencing in a study of vaccination and CD4 T cells after COVID-19. Time point: late sampling 161 to 241 days after vaccination in a few convalescent patients. One entry per CDR3 protein results from TCRdb running MiXCR on the PCR reads. The table lists about 28,000 distinct CDR3 sequences, around 50% of them singletons. This sequence was found in a human donor who had recovered from COVID-19. The sequences come from CD4+ T cells from blood, collected about 7 months after SARS-CoV-2 vaccination.

CDR3 nucleotide sequence: TGTGCCAGCAGCCAAGATTCAGGGCAGGGTTCACCCCTCCACTTT. As protein: CASSQDSGQGSPLHF. The rearrangement links TRBV4-2 to TRBJ1-6; D may be TRBD1 (5 bases). The CDR3 spans 15 residues. V gave up 0 bases and J gave up 9 bases, with 12 bases separating them. CDR1 and CDR2 from the germline V gene are LGHNA and YNFKEQ.